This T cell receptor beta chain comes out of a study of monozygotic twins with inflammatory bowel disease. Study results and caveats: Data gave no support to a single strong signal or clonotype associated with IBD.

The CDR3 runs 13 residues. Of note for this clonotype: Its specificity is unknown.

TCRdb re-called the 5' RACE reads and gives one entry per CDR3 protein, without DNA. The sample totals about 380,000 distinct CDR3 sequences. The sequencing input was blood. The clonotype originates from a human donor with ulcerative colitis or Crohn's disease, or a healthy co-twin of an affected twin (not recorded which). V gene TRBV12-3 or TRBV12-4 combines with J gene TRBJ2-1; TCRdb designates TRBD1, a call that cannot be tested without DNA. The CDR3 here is CASSFRQGSEQFF.